The 27 T cell receptor beta chains below come from one sample, sequenced in a study of PD-1 blockade in classical Hodgkin lymphoma. Sequencing used immunoSEQ multiplex PCR; TCRdb keeps in-frame clones, though not all of them. The sample includes 15,000 to 17,000 clones, 75% to 90% seen only once; the top ten take over 30%. Relapse was seen in all patients after autologous stem cell transplantation, and brentuximab vedotin exposure was variable. The sample here was peripheral blood mononuclear cells (PBMCs), taken before the second cycle of nivolumab. The source of these receptors is a human donor with classical Hodgkin lymphoma.

The V call is TRBV9, the J call TRBJ2-7, with TRBD1 as a possible D gene (7 bases). The V gene's germline CDR1 is SGDLS and CDR2 YYNGEE. The CDR3 length is 13 residues. The germline V and J ends were trimmed by 3 bases and 6 bases, with 13 bases remaining between them. The CDR3: CASSGRQGGEQYF. The CDR3 DNA sequence: TGTGCCAGCAGCGGACGACAGGGAGGCGAGCAGTACTTC.

The rearrangement uses TRBV29-1 and TRBJ1-1, with D possibly matching TRBD1 (5 bases). Germline CDR1 reads SQVTM; CDR2 reads ANQGSEA. The length of the CDR3 is 12 residues. V dropped 4 bases and J dropped 8 bases, with 14 bases sitting between them. In DNA form, the CDR3 reads TGCAGCGTTGGATATGGGGCGTTGGAAGCTTTCTTT. Translated, it gives CSVGYGALEAFF.

This clone was seen once. The chain is built from TRBV6-5 and TRBJ2-1; D might be TRBD1 (5 bases). This CDR3 is built from 13 residues. V was shortened by 8 bases and J by 6 bases, with 14 bases between the two germline ends. CDR1 is MNHEY, CDR2 SVGAGI, per germline. Here the CDR3 DNA reads TGTGCCAGCCGGGCGTTTCAGGGCAATGAGCAGTTCTTC. This codes for CASRAFQGNEQFF.

V usage is TRBV30 and J usage is TRBJ2-4, with D tentatively TRBD2 (6 bases). This CDR3 contains 16 residues. V lost 2 bases to trimming and J lost 4 bases, with 18 bases between them. CDR1 is GTSNPN and CDR2 is SVGIG in the germline V gene (reference sequence). The CDR3 sequence: CAWSRELAPLKNIQYF. In nucleotides, the CDR3 is TGTGCCTGGAGTAGGGAACTAGCTCCTTTAAAAAACATTCAGTACTTC.

The gene calls are TRBV7-9 and TRBJ2-2; tentatively, D is TRBD1 (6 bases). CDR1 is SEHNR and CDR2 is FQNEAQ in the germline V gene (reference sequence). Deletions cut 5 bases from V and 1 base from J, with 17 bases between. The CDR3 runs 17 residues. CDR3 nucleotide sequence: TGTGCCAGCAGCCCAAGGTTCGGACAGATGAACACCGGGGAGCTGTTTTTT. It yields the protein CASSPRFGQMNTGELFF. Complete variable domain (other parts from reference TRBV7-9 and TRBJ2-2): DTGVSQNPRHKITKRGQNVTFRCDPISEHNRLYWYRQTLGQGPEFLTYFQNEAQLEKSRLLSDRFSAERPKGSFSTLEIQRTEQGDSAMYLCASSPRFGQMNTGELFFGEGSRLTVL.

J is TRBJ2-7 and V is TRBV30, with D perhaps given as TRBD1 or TRBD2 (6 bases each). Trimming removed 3 bases at V and 1 base at J, with 16 bases between. In germline, CDR1 is GTSNPN, CDR2 SVGIG (reference sequence). The CDR3 loop spans 15 amino acids. This chain's CDR3 is CAWRGGRFGSYEQYF. The DNA of the CDR3 is TGTGCCTGGAGGGGGGGCCGTTTTGGGTCCTACGAGCAGTACTTC.

V gene TRBV9 combines with J gene TRBJ1-3; TRBD1 is a possible D gene (5 bases). The V gene's germline CDR1 is SGDLS and CDR2 YYNGEE. The CDR3 spans 15 residues. Trimming stripped 3 bases from V and 1 base from J, with 11 bases between. The CDR3 here is CASSEMGGSGNTIYF. The CDR3 DNA reads as TGTGCCAGCAGCGAGATGGGGGGTTCTGGAAACACCATATATTTT.

This chain joins TRBV30 and TRBJ1-1, with 7 bases matching TRBD1. V lost 3 bases and J lost 0; bases outside the gene matches: 13. The CDR3 loop spans 17 amino acids. Germline V lookup: CDR1 GTSNPN, CDR2 SVGIG (reference sequence). CDR3 residues: CAWRRGDSVDMNTEAFF. CDR3 nucleotides: TGTGCCTGGAGACGGGGGGACAGTGTTGACATGAACACTGAAGCTTTCTTT.

The chain is built from TRBV29-1 and TRBJ1-2; D not certain. CDR3 length: 13 residues. Germline loops: CDR1 SQVTM, CDR2 ANQGSEA. V was trimmed by 6 bases and J by 3 bases, leaving 14 bases between them. The CDR3 coding sequence is TGCAGCGTCCAGTCGGGCAGATACTATGGCTACACCTTC. This encodes CSVQSGRYYGYTF.

This rearrangement joins TRBV27 to TRBJ1-1; D uncertain. Between the trimmed V and J ends, which lost 5 bases and 2 bases, there was a span of 9 bases. CDR1 and CDR2 from the germline V gene are MNHEY and SMNVEV (reference sequence). CDR3 length: 13 amino acids. The CDR3 nucleotides read TGTGCCAGCAGTGGCAACGTTAACACTGAAGCTTTCTTT. Encoded protein: CASSGNVNTEAFF.

This chain connects TRBV7-2 to TRBJ1-3, with a tentative D call TRBD1 (6 bases). Germline V gene data show CDR1 as SGHTA and CDR2 as FQGNSA. Between the trimmed V and J ends, which lost 5 bases and 16 bases, there was a span of 27 bases. The CDR3 runs to 15 residues. CDR3 sequence: CASSLLDRRSRGRYF. The CDR3, as DNA: TGTGCCAGCAGCCTACTTGACAGGAGGAGTCGGGGAAGGTATTTT.

The V gene is TRBV9, the J gene TRBJ2-3; 11 bases line up with TRBD2. The CDR3 length is 17 residues. V dropped 3 bases and J dropped 3; count of bases not matched to a gene: 9. From germline, CDR1 is SGDLS and CDR2 YYNGEE. CDR3 nucleotides: TGTGCCAGCAGCGCAAACCCGGGACTAGCGGAGACAGATACGCAGTATTTT. Encoded protein: CASSANPGLAETDTQYF.

V and J are TRBV7-9 and TRBJ2-7; 10 bases map to TRBD2. V gave up 5 bases and J gave up 7 bases; unmatched junction bases: 11. Looked up from germline, CDR1 is SEHNR and CDR2 is FQNEAQ (reference sequence). The CDR3 is 15 amino acids. CDR3: CASSAPGTSVSEQYF. CDR3 DNA sequence: TGTGCCAGCAGCGCCCCCGGGACTAGCGTCTCTGAGCAGTACTTC.

DNA for the CDR3: TGCGCCAGCAGTGAGTCGGGGCAAACGAAAGATACGCAGTATTTT. Its translation is CASSESGQTKDTQYF. The V call is TRBV10-1, the J call TRBJ2-3; D might be TRBD1 (5 bases). CDR1 and CDR2 from the germline V gene are WNHNN and SYGVQD (reference sequence). The length of the CDR3 is 15 residues. V was shortened by 0 bases and J by 5 bases, with 12 bases between the two germline ends.

This clone was detected a few times. This sequence joins TRBV7-3 and TRBJ2-1, with 8 bases aligning to TRBD1. This CDR3 is built from 13 residues. Germline trimming cut 5 bases from V and 8 bases from J; bases unmatched to any gene: 5. Germline values: CDR1 SGHTA, CDR2 FQGTGA. For the CDR3, the DNA is TGTGCCAGCAGCCCAGGGGGCCTGGATGAGCAGTTCTTC. Amino acids: CASSPGGLDEQFF.

The CDR3 bases are TGTGCCAGCAGCTTAACCCCACAGGGGTCGTGGGGAAAAAACATTCAGTACTTC. Amino acids: CASSLTPQGSWGKNIQYF. The chain combines TRBV11-2 with TRBJ2-4, with 7 bases identical to TRBD1. V lost 2 bases to trimming and J lost 4 bases; unmatched junction nucleotides: 14. This CDR3 comprises 18 residues. Per the germline V gene, CDR1 is SGHAT and CDR2 is FQNNGV. Filled out from reference TRBV11-2 and TRBJ2-4, the complete variable domain reads EAGVAQSPRYKIIEKRQSVAFWCNPISGHATLYWYQQILGQGPKLLIQFQNNGVVDDSQLPKDRFSAERLKGVDSTLKIQPAKLEDSAVYLCASSLTPQGSWGKNIQYFGAGTRLSVL.

The J gene is TRBJ2-3, the V gene TRBV30; 7 nucleotides agree with TRBD2. CDR3 size: 15 residues. After removal of 0 bases from V and 2 bases from J, the junction contained 5 bases not matched to a gene. From germline, CDR1 is GTSNPN and CDR2 SVGIG (reference sequence). The CDR3 nucleotides read TGTGCCTGGAGTGTGGCGGGAGTTCACACAGATACGCAGTATTTT. It yields the protein CAWSVAGVHTDTQYF.

This clone was observed a single time. The rearrangement joins TRBV15 to TRBJ2-1, with D possibly matching TRBD1 (6 bases). Germline CDR1 LNHNV, CDR2 YYDKDF (reference sequence). The CDR3 totals 15 residues. Trimming left V 0 bases short and J 4 bases short, with 10 bases between. The CDR3 nucleotides are TGTGCCACCAGCAGAGATCTGGGACATTACAATGAGCAGTTCTTC. Amino acid sequence: CATSRDLGHYNEQFF.

The chain uses TRBV10-1 and TRBJ2-7; D gene ambiguous. CDR3 size: 15 residues. CDR1 is WNHNN and CDR2 is SYGVQD in the germline V gene (reference sequence). Trimming removed 0 bases from V and 3 bases from J, with 12 bases in between. The CDR3 nucleotides read TGCGCCAGCAGTGAGTCGAATGAGTTTATCTACGAGCAGTACTTC. As protein: CASSESNEFIYEQYF.

This clone was counted only a few times. The chain links TRBV19 to TRBJ1-1, with D possibly being TRBD1 (5 bases). The CDR3 totals 14 residues. Germline assignment: CDR1 LNHDA and CDR2 SQIVND (reference sequence). Deletions cut 6 bases from V and 4 bases from J, with 15 bases between. The CDR3 sequence: CASRRGTGFTEAFF. CDR3 in DNA: TGTGCCAGTAGACGGGGCACGGGGTTCACTGAAGCTTTCTTT.

This clone was observed once. The rearrangement links TRBV9 to TRBJ1-3; no reliable D call. This CDR3 comprises 14 residues. Per germline, CDR1 SGDLS and CDR2 YYNGEE. V gave up 3 bases and J gave up 0 bases, with 7 bases separating them. DNA of the CDR3: TGTGCCAGCAGCGGAAGCCGCTCTGGAAACACCATATATTTT. It specifies CASSGSRSGNTIYF.

This rearrangement joins TRBV5-4 to TRBJ2-3, with D maybe TRBD2 (6 bases). In germline, CDR1 is SGHNT, CDR2 YYREEE (reference sequence). V was trimmed by 3 bases and J by 4 bases, leaving 12 bases between them. The CDR3 length is 14 residues. The CDR3 reads CASSSPLAPDTQYF. In DNA form, the CDR3 reads TGTGCCAGCAGCTCCCCGCTAGCGCCAGATACGCAGTATTTT.

The rearrangement links TRBV5-1 to TRBJ1-5; D perhaps matches TRBD1 (6 bases). This CDR3 contains 13 residues. V lost 2 bases, J lost 4 bases, and 7 bases lay in between. Germline-derived CDR1 and CDR2 are SGHRS and YFSETQ. This CDR3 reads CASSLGQNQPQHF. The CDR3 DNA reads TGCGCCAGCAGCTTAGGACAGAATCAGCCCCAGCATTTT.

The CDR3 sequence: CASSYSYSGANVLTF. In DNA, the CDR3 is TGTGCCAGCAGTTACTCTTACTCTGGGGCCAACGTCCTGACTTTC. The V call is TRBV6-5, the J call TRBJ2-6; D remains unclear. Germline V gene sequence: CDR1 MNHEY, CDR2 SVGAGI. The CDR3 is made up of 15 amino acids. Trimming left V 0 bases short and J 0 bases short, with 3 bases between.

The chain recombines TRBV30 with TRBJ2-7; tentatively, D is TRBD2 (7 bases). CDR1 is GTSNPN, CDR2 SVGIG, per germline (reference sequence). V lost 5 bases and J 5 bases, leaving 19 bases between the germline ends. The CDR3 is made up of 14 amino acids. The CDR3 DNA sequence: TGTGCCTGGGGGGGGGAACAGGGACCCCACGAGCAGTACTTC. Translation: CAWGGEQGPHEQYF.

This chain uses TRBV7-9 with TRBJ2-1; D not resolved. This CDR3 region has 15 residues. Germline V gene sequence: CDR1 SEHNR, CDR2 FQNEAQ (reference sequence). V shed 1 base and J shed 2 bases, with 9 bases lying between them. The CDR3 DNA follows: TGTGCCAGCAGCTTAGAGGGCGCAGCCTACAATGAGCAGTTCTTC. Protein sequence: CASSLEGAAYNEQFF.

V usage is TRBV28 and J usage is TRBJ2-1; D gene ambiguous. Trimming stripped 7 bases from V and 4 bases from J, with 5 bases between. This CDR3 comprises 11 residues. Germline V gene data show CDR1 as MDHEN and CDR2 as SYDVKM. The DNA for the CDR3 is TGTGCCAGCACAAGATACAATGAGCAGTTCTTC. Residues: CASTRYNEQFF. Filled out from reference TRBV28 and TRBJ2-1, the complete variable domain reads DVKVTQSSRYLVKRTGEKVFLECVQDMDHENMFWYRQDPGLGLRLIYFSYDVKMKEKGDIPEGYSVSREKKERFSLILESASTNQTSMYLCASTRYNEQFFGPGTRLTVL.